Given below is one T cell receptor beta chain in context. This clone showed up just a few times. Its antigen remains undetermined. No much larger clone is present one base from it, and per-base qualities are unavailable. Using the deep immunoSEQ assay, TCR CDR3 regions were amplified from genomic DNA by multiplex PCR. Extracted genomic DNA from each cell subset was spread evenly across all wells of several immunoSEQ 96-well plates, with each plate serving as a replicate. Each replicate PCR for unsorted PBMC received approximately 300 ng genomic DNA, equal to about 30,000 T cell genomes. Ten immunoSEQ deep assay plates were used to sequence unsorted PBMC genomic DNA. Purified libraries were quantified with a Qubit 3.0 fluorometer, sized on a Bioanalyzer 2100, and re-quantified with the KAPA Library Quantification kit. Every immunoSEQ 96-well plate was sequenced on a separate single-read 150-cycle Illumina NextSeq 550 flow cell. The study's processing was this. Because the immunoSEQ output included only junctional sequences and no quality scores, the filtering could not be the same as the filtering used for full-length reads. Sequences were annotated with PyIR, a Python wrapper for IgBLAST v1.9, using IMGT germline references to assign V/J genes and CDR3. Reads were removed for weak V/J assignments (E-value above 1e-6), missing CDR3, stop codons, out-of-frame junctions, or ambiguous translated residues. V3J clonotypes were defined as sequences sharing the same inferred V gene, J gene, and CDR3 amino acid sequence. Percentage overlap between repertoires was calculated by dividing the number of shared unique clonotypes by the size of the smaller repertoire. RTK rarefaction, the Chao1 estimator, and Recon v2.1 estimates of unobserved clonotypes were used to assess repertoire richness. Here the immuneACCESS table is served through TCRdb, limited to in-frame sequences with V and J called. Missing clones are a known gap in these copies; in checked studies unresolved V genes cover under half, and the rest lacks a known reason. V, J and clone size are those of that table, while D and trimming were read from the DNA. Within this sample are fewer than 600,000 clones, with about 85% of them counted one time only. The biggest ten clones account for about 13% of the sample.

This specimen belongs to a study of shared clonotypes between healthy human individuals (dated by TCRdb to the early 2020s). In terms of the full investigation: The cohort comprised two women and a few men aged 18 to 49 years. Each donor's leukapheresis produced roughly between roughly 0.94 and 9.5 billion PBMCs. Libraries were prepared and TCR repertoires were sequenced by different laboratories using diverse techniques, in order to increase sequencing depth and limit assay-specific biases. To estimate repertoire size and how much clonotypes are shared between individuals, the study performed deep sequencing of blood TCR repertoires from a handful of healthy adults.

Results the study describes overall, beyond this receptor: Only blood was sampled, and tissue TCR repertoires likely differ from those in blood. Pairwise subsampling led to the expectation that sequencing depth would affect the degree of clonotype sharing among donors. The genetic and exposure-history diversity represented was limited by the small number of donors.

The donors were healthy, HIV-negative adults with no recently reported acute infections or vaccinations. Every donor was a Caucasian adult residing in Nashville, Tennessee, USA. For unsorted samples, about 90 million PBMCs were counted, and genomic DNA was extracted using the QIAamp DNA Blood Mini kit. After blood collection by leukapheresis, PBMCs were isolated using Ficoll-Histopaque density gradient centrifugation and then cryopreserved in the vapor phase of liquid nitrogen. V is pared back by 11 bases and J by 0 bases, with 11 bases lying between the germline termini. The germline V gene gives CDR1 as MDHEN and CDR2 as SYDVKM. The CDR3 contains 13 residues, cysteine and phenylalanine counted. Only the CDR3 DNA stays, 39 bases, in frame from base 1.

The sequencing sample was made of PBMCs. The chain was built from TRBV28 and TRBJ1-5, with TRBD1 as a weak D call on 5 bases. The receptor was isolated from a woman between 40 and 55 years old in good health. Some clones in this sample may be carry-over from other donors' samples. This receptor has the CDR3 CAGGTSSNQPQHF. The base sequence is TGTGCCGGAGGGACGTCTAGCAATCAGCCCCAGCATTTT.